This T cell receptor beta chain was obtained from a study of memory CD4+ T cells and cytomegalovirus serostatus (dated by TCRdb to the late 2010s). Some background on the complete study: The cohort comprised roughly 35 healthy Belgian adults, 9 CMV seropositive and 24 CMV seronegative. To replicate a published TCR-based CMV serostatus classifier, the study sequenced CD4+ memory TCRbeta repertoires from a Belgian cohort whose cytomegalovirus serostatus was known.

Concerning this clone: The clone's antigen remains unknown. No qualities accompany the bases; no much larger clone lies one base away.

The CDR3 holds 14 amino acids from the cysteine to the phenylalanine. Left in the record is the CDR3 DNA by itself, 42 bases read in frame from the first base. The germline V gene provides CDR1 SGHDT and CDR2 YYEEEE. V gives up 1 base and J gives up 8 bases, and the segment between their germline ends measures 15 bases. The paper's findings and limits, for the study overall: Only CD4+CD45RO+ memory cells were sequenced, in contrast to the original study, which included naive and memory CD4+ and CD8+ populations. The results were interpreted as suggesting that the CMV-associated TCR signature is mostly present in the CD4+ memory repertoire. A median bootstrapped AUC of roughly 0.95 with a 95% CI of 0.76-1.00 was achieved on the Belgian cohort by the original-framework classifier. Of fewer than 200 previously reported CMV-associated TCRbeta sequences, over 65 appeared in the CD4+ memory repertoires, each in one to five individuals. CMV serostatus prediction reached a median bootstrapped AUC of around 0.95 with the original framework and 0.9 to 0.93 with a US-trained random forest.

Genomic DNA was extracted from sorted cells with the Quick-DNA Microprep Kit. Amplification of TCRbeta DNA was done with the immunoSEQ hsTCRbeta kit, following the protocol from the manufacturer. An Illumina MiSeq instrument was used to sequence the TCRbeta libraries. Turning to the authors' computational methods: Following removal of out-of-frame sequences, some 2,200,000 distinct TCRbeta sequences were retained, with an average of roughly 70,000 per individual. Each individual was scored by the count of about 150 previously reported CMV-associated TCRbeta sequences and the total productive distinct TCRbeta count. A beta-binomial model was reimplemented in Python, and random forests from scikit-learn, run with default parameters, were trained on data from the US cohort. Classifier performance on the Belgian cohort was summarized as median AUC with percentile confidence intervals calculated over 10,000 bootstrap iterations. TCRdb holds this immuneACCESS table with in-frame rearrangements only. Some clones are missing; in checked studies, unresolved V genes explain under half, and the rest has no known cause. V and J calls plus clone size are reproduced from that table; the DNA served to infer D and trimming. The sample table lists over 45,000 clones, about four fifths of them with a count of one. The top ten clonotypes cover 0.4% to 0.5% of the sample.

A FACSAria II was used to sort memory CD4+ T cells, defined as single viable CD3+CD4+CD8-CD45RO+ cells. To determine CMV serostatus, a Roche Elecsys assay was used that detects serum IgG against CMV pp150, pp28, p38 and p52. After thawing, total CD4+ T cells were enriched by positive selection with CD4 magnetic microbeads. The samples came from a different study that was designed specifically to examine the CD4+ T cell memory repertoire. Peripheral blood mononuclear cells were isolated and cryopreserved following standard operating procedures; serum was stored at -80 °C. The staining used CD3-PerCP (BW264/56), CD4-APC (RPA-T4), CD45RO-PE (UCHT1) and CD8-Pacific Orange (3B5) antibodies, and Sytox blue was used to exclude non-viable cells.

The source is an adult in good health and CMV-seronegative. The sequenced sample consisted of memory CD4+ T cells from blood. Rearrangement joined TRBV5-6 to TRBJ1-2; TRBD1 is a weak D gene call, 6 bases matching. The nucleotide sequence is TGTGCCAGCAGCTTGTGGTGGGGGGCCGAGGGCTACACCTTC. Translated, it gives CASSLWWGAEGYTF.